The 5 T cell receptor beta chains given below trace back to one sample, sequenced in a study of T cells after yellow fever vaccination. TCRdb processed the 5' RACE reads anew with MiXCR; each CDR3 protein has one entry. The repertoire includes about 500,000 distinct CDR3 sequences, roughly a sixth of them detected once, and 15% to 20% sits in the top ten. The sample consisted of PBMCs, taken less than 6 days after the first yellow fever vaccination. These receptors all come from a young man who received the YFV17D yellow fever vaccine.

J is TRBJ2-3 and V is TRBV7-3, with 8 bases identical to TRBD2. J was trimmed by 6 bases and V by 2 bases; bases with no gene match: 10. CDR1 and CDR2 (germline): SGHTA, FQGTGA. The CDR3 sequence is 16 residues long. The DNA of the CDR3 is TGTGCCAGCAGCTTACGGGGGCCGGGGGGGCTGGATACGCAGTATTTT. Translating gives CASSLRGPGGLDTQYF.

The V call is TRBV11-2, the J call TRBJ2-7; TRBD2 matches at 9 bases. CDR1 and CDR2 (germline): SGHAT, FQNNGV. V gave up 1 base and J gave up 5 bases; unmatched junction bases: 3. The CDR3 consists of 14 residues. The CDR3 nucleotides are TGTGCCAGCAGCTTAGGCAGGACTAGCGACGAGCAGTACTTC. Its protein is CASSLGRTSDEQYF.

This clonotype appeared a few times. The V gene is TRBV6-2 or TRBV6-3, the J gene TRBJ1-1; no firm D call. Germline CDR1 reads MNHEY; CDR2 reads SVGEGT. Deletions cut 0 bases from V and 11 bases from J, with 16 bases between. The length of the CDR3 is 14 residues. CDR3 loop: CASSYSTVLQAAFF. CDR3 nucleotides: TGTGCCAGCAGTTACTCCACAGTGCTGCAGGCTGCTTTCTTT.

There are many counts of this clonotype. This sequence joins TRBV7-2 and TRBJ2-1; 10 bases are shared with TRBD2. V was pared by 5 bases and J by 3 bases, with 4 bases of the junction left unmatched. The CDR3 runs 15 residues. Germline V gene sequence: CDR1 SGHTA, CDR2 FQGNSA. Here the CDR3 reads CASSPGTSDYNEQFF. In nucleotides, the CDR3 is TGTGCCAGCAGCCCCGGGACTAGCGACTACAATGAGCAGTTCTTC.

The rearrangement links TRBV7-2 to TRBJ1-1; D ambiguous. Trimming took off 5 bases at V and 6 bases at J, with 13 bases between the two ends. Germline CDR1 is SGHTA and CDR2 is FQGNSA. CDR3 length equals 13 residues. CDR3 in amino acids: CASSPTTVSEAFF. In nucleotides, the CDR3 is TGTGCCAGCAGCCCAACGACGGTTTCTGAAGCTTTCTTT.